This entry lists 23 T cell receptor beta chains sequenced from one sample in a study of blood T cell repertoires in COVID-19. The assay was immunoSEQ multiplex PCR, and TCRdb's table has in-frame clones only and misses some. The table has about 300,000 clones, about 90% seen once. Sample: PBMCs or T cells enriched from blood (not recorded which). The receptors stem from a woman aged 45 to 65 who had been exposed to COVID-19.

The rearrangement uses TRBV19 and TRBJ2-1; 13 bases map to TRBD2. CDR1 is LNHDA, CDR2 SQIVND, per germline (reference sequence). The CDR3 length is 14 residues. Trimming at V came to 5 bases and at J to 7 bases, leaving 2 bases not matched to a gene. The CDR3 loop reads CASSVGLAGNEQFF. In DNA form, the CDR3 reads TGTGCCAGTAGTGTGGGACTAGCGGGGAATGAGCAGTTCTTC.

This clone occurred once. The V and J genes are TRBV5-6 and TRBJ2-7; D is unclear. V was cut by 6 bases and J by 5 bases, with 21 bases left in between. This CDR3 has 15 amino acids. CDR1 and CDR2 (germline): SGHDT, YYEEEE. For the CDR3, the DNA is TGTGCCAGCACCACCAGAGAGGAGTTTGCGAACGAGCAGTACTTC. Translation gives CASTTREEFANEQYF.

The J gene is TRBJ2-5, the V gene TRBV7-2; 9 bases match TRBD1. This CDR3 contains 15 residues. Germline CDR1 SGHTA, CDR2 FQGNSA. The V gene end was trimmed by 4 bases and the J gene end by 5 bases; junction bases not matched to a gene: 8. CDR3 region: CASSWLGQGLETQYF. CDR3 in DNA: TGTGCCAGCAGCTGGTTGGGACAGGGATTGGAGACCCAGTACTTC.

V and J are TRBV11-3 and TRBJ2-7, with D unresolved. Germline V gene sequence: CDR1 SGHNT, CDR2 YENEEA. There are 13 residues in the CDR3. V dropped 0 bases and J dropped 2 bases, with 5 bases sitting between them. The CDR3 DNA sequence: TGTGCCAGCAGCTTAGAGGCGGCCTACGAGCAGTACTTC. Translation gives CASSLEAAYEQYF.

The chain has TRBV3-1 (or the pseudogene TRBV3-2) and TRBJ1-1, with D perhaps TRBD1 (5 bases). There are 15 residues in the CDR3. V was shortened by 1 base and J by 4 bases, with 13 bases between the two germline ends. CDR1 LGHDT and CDR2 YNNKEL come from the germline V gene (reference sequence). Here the CDR3 DNA reads TGTGCCAGCAGCCAAGCCCTGGCGGGGGGCACTGAAGCTTTCTTT. This sequence encodes CASSQALAGGTEAFF.

The chain combines TRBV5-1 with TRBJ1-1; 10 bases agree with TRBD1. CDR1 is SGHRS, CDR2 YFSETQ, per germline. The CDR3 has 15 amino acids. V shed 4 bases, J shed 3 bases, and the junction held 6 bases outside the gene matches. The CDR3 loop reads CASSRTGQGYTEAFF. The CDR3, as DNA: TGCGCCAGCAGCCGAACGGGACAGGGGTACACTGAAGCTTTCTTT.

The chain joins TRBV7-6 to TRBJ2-2, with D maybe TRBD1 (7 bases). This CDR3 comprises 14 residues. Trimming took 8 bases from V and 2 from J, leaving 12 bases between them. Per the germline V gene, CDR1 is SGHVS and CDR2 is FNYEAQ. CDR3 bases: TGTGCCAGCCGCGGGACAGTAAACACCGGGGAGCTGTTTTTT. Protein sequence: CASRGTVNTGELFF.

The chain couples TRBV18 to TRBJ1-2; D may be TRBD1 (6 bases). There are 15 residues in the CDR3. Germline-derived CDR1 and CDR2 are KGHSH and LQKENI. Trimming cost V 4 bases and J 2 bases, with 14 bases left between them. The CDR3 coding sequence is TGTGCCAGCTCACTCGAACAGGGAGCGAACTATGGCTACACCTTC. Amino acids: CASSLEQGANYGYTF. The full variable domain, rest sourced from reference TRBV18 and TRBJ1-2, is NAGVMQNPRHLVRRRGQEARLRCSPMKGHSHVYWYRQLPEEGLKFMVYLQKENIIDESGMPKERFSAEFPKEGPSILRIQQVVRGDSAAYFCASSLEQGANYGYTFGSGTRLTVV.

The chain combines TRBV6-5 with TRBJ2-2; tentative D call: TRBD2 (6 bases). V shed 10 bases and J shed 6 bases, with 9 bases lying between them. This CDR3 has 11 residues. CDR1 is MNHEY and CDR2 is SVGAGI in the germline V gene. As DNA, the CDR3 is TGTGCCACCAGACTAGCCGGGGAGCTGTTTTTT. Translation: CATRLAGELFF.

This rearrangement joins TRBV13 to TRBJ2-1; TRBD2 aligns across 9 bases. Germline-derived CDR1 and CDR2 are PRHDT and FYEKMQ (reference sequence). Unmatched junction bases numbered 5, after V lost 5 bases and J lost 0 bases. The CDR3 has 16 residues. CDR3 protein: CASSDSGGSSYNEQFF. In nucleotides, the CDR3 is TGTGCCAGCAGCGATAGCGGGGGAAGCTCCTACAATGAGCAGTTCTTC.

J is TRBJ1-5 and V is TRBV19; D might be TRBD1 (6 bases). This CDR3 region has 18 residues. Germline values: CDR1 LNHDA, CDR2 SQIVND (reference sequence). V lost 6 bases to trimming and J lost 0 bases, with 21 bases between them. The DNA of the CDR3 is TGTGCCAGTAGGGACGTTCTCGGGACACCAAGTAGCAATCAGCCCCAGCATTTT. This encodes CASRDVLGTPSSNQPQHF.

The J gene is TRBJ1-1, the V gene TRBV5-4; possible D gene TRBD1, 6 bases. The CDR3 is 16 amino acids. Trimming stripped 4 bases from V and 7 bases from J, with 23 bases between. Germline CDR1 and CDR2: SGHNT and YYREEE (reference sequence). The CDR3 DNA sequence: TGTGCCAGCAGCCCACACGCTTCCTGGACAGCCCATGAAGCTTTCTTT. Its translation: CASSPHASWTAHEAFF.

The rearrangement joins TRBV19 to TRBJ2-1; 7 positions agree with TRBD1. In germline, CDR1 is LNHDA, CDR2 SQIVND (reference sequence). The CDR3 covers 13 residues. J was trimmed by 9 bases and V by 7 bases; bases with no gene match: 9. The CDR3 nucleotides are TGTGCCAGTAAAGGGACAGTCCCCGCTGAGCAGTTCTTC. Translation gives CASKGTVPAEQFF.

The J gene is TRBJ2-1, the V gene TRBV5-1, with D uncertain. The CDR3 sequence is 16 residues long. Germline values: CDR1 SGHRS, CDR2 YFSETQ. Trimming left V 1 base short and J 0 bases short, with 11 bases between. In DNA, the CDR3 is TGCGCCAGCAGCTTGAATGTTCTGAGCTCCTACAATGAGCAGTTCTTC. Protein product: CASSLNVLSSYNEQFF.

The chain uses TRBV11-2 and TRBJ2-7; D is possibly TRBD2 (5 bases). V gave up 5 bases and J gave up 4 bases, with 21 bases separating them. The CDR3 covers 16 residues. Per germline, CDR1 SGHAT and CDR2 FQNNGV. The CDR3 nucleotides read TGTGCCAGCAGCCCTAATGGGCGGGCCTTAAGGTACGAGCAGTACTTC. Its protein product is CASSPNGRALRYEQYF. The full variable domain, its missing parts supplied by reference TRBV11-2 and TRBJ2-7, is EAGVAQSPRYKIIEKRQSVAFWCNPISGHATLYWYQQILGQGPKLLIQFQNNGVVDDSQLPKDRFSAERLKGVDSTLKIQPAKLEDSAVYLCASSPNGRALRYEQYFGPGTRLTVT.

The DNA of the CDR3 is TGTGCCAGCAGTGGACTGACAAAGGGAGGAAACACCATATATTTT. Residues: CASSGLTKGGNTIYF. The chain employs TRBV28 and TRBJ1-3; D unresolved. Germline assignment: CDR1 MDHEN and CDR2 SYDVKM. The ends were cut back, 5 bases at V and 4 bases at J, with 15 bases in the middle. The CDR3 has 15 amino acids.

The chain couples TRBV5-6 to TRBJ2-4; D perhaps matches TRBD1 (5 bases). The CDR3 is 15 amino acids. V shed 4 bases and J shed 1 base, with 12 bases lying between them. Germline CDR1 is SGHDT and CDR2 is YYEEEE. Here the CDR3 reads CASSPRVSAKNIQYF. CDR3 nucleotide sequence: TGTGCCAGCAGCCCCAGGGTTTCGGCCAAAAACATTCAGTACTTC.

The chain employs TRBV7-2 and TRBJ1-5; 7 nucleotides match TRBD1. CDR3 length: 13 amino acids. The germline CDR1 and CDR2 sequences are SGHTA and FQGNSA. The ends lost 5 bases at V and 9 bases at J; junction bases unmatched: 7. DNA for the CDR3: TGTGCCAGCAGCCGGGACAGCCTGGGGCCCCAGCATTTT. This encodes CASSRDSLGPQHF.

The sample holds a few counts of this clone. The J gene is TRBJ2-7, the V gene TRBV14, with D maybe TRBD1 (6 bases). Germline CDR1 reads SGHDN; CDR2 reads FVKESK. The CDR3 length is 15 residues. V was shortened by 0 bases and J by 6 bases, with 15 bases between the two germline ends. The CDR3 DNA is TGTGCCAGCAGCCAAGATCCCAGGGGAGTTGCCGAGCAGTACTTC. It is translated as CASSQDPRGVAEQYF.

This chain uses TRBV3-1 (or the pseudogene TRBV3-2) with TRBJ2-5; 8 nucleotides match TRBD2. The CDR3 covers 15 residues. J lost 6 bases, V lost 5 bases, and 11 bases had no gene match. CDR1 and CDR2 (germline): LGHDT, YNNKEL (reference sequence). CDR3 DNA: TGTGCCAGCAGCTGGTATCGCGCGGGGGGTCAGACCCAGTACTTC. Translating it yields CASSWYRAGGQTQYF.

This sequence joins TRBV5-5 and TRBJ1-2; TRBD1 might be the D (6 bases). V was clipped by 6 bases and J by 4 bases, with 19 bases between them. This CDR3 has 15 amino acids. Germline CDR1 SGHKS, CDR2 YYEKEE (reference sequence). CDR3 sequence: CASTPGGALRYGYTF. The CDR3 nucleotides are TGTGCCAGCACCCCGGGGGGGGCGTTACGCTATGGCTACACCTTC.

The chain combines TRBV27 with TRBJ2-7, with 9 nucleotides matching TRBD2. Germline V gene lookup returns CDR1 MNHEY and CDR2 SMNVEV (reference sequence). The CDR3 is 13 amino acids. V shed 5 bases and J 6 bases; nucleotides not matched to a gene: 5. Written as DNA, the CDR3 is TGTGCCAGCAGTCGGACTAGCGTGGGCGAGCAGTACTTC. Amino acid sequence: CASSRTSVGEQYF.

This clone has just a few counts. The V call is TRBV20-1, the J call TRBJ2-5; D unclear. Looked up from germline, CDR1 is DFQATT and CDR2 is SNEGSKA (reference sequence). Deletions cut 3 bases from V and 2 bases from J, with 10 bases between. This CDR3 has 13 residues. In nucleotides, the CDR3 is TGCAGTGCTAGTCGGCGGTTACAAGAGACCCAGTACTTC. Protein: CSASRRLQETQYF.